This TCR beta chain is from a study of shared clonotypes between healthy human individuals. Regarding the study as a whole: The donor pool, a small one, limited the genetic and exposure-history diversity represented.

Original handling: Filtering differed for immunoSEQ, which gave only junction sequences without quality scores. Clones were sequenced by immunoSEQ multiplex PCR, and TCRdb holds only the in-frame ones, with some missing. Clonal size and the V and J genes are those of that table, whereas D and trimming came from the DNA. The table lists hundreds of thousands of clones, around 76% of them singletons, with 9.5% to 15% in the top ten. Turning to this clone: Its antigen is not known.

Donors, without exception, were Caucasian adults residing in Nashville, Tennessee. This receptor was taken from a woman between 40 and 50 years old in good health. Some clones in this sample may be carry-over from other donors' samples. Sequencing input: PBMCs.

CDR3 residues: CASSLFPGTGGYNEQFF. In nucleotides, the CDR3 is TGTGCCAGCAGCTTGTTTCCGGGGACAGGGGGCTACAATGAGCAGTTCTTC. The V and J genes are TRBV5-6 and TRBJ2-1; 11 bases map to TRBD1. Germline V CDR1 and CDR2: SGHDT, YYEEEE. CDR3 length: 17 amino acids. Unmatched junction bases numbered 6, after V lost 1 base and J lost 3 bases.